Included here is one TCR beta chain sequence, with context. Its target is not known. The data belong to a study of T-cell memory formation after mild COVID-19. Study summary: Among the donors, TCR clusters were largely specific to each donor. Study findings and constraints: For contracting clones, CD4+ ones sat mainly in CM and EM, CD8+ in EMRA. Nothing showed for sure that second-wave clones peaking on day 37 were SARS-CoV-2 specific.

TCRdb recomputed calls from the 5' RACE reads with MiXCR, one row per CDR3 protein. The table has 300,000 to 350,000 distinct CDR3 sequences, about an eighth seen once; the top ten hold about a fifth. Trimming removed 1 base from V and 7 bases from J, with 15 bases in between. CDR3 length equals 14 residues. From germline, CDR1 is SGHRS and CDR2 YFSETQ. The chain uses TRBV5-1 and TRBJ2-7; D call uncertain. Sequenced sample: PBMCs or a T cell subset sorted from them (not recorded which). The sequence came from a man between 18 and 29 years old who had mild COVID-19 (a few samples of this study predate the infection). Cell type and time point are not known. The CDR3 is CASSLPGTHGEQYF. CDR3 DNA sequence: TGCGCCAGCAGCTTGCCCGGTACTCACGGGGAGCAGTACTTC.